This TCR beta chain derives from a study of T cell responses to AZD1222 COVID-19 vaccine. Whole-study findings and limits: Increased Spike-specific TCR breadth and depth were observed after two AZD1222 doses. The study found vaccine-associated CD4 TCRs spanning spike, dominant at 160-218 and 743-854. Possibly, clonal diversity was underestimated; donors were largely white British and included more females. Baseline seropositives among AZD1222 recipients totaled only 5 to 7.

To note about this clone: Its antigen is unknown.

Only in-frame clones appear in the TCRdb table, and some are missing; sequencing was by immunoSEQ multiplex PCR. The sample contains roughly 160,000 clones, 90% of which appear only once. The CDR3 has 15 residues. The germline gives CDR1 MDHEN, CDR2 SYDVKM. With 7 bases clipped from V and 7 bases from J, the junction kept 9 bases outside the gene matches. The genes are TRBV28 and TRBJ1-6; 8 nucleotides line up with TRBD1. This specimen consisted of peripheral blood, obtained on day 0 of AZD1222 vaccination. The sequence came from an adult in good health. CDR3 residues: CASIKPRTGNSPLHF. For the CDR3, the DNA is TGTGCCAGCATCAAGCCGAGGACAGGGAATTCACCCCTCCACTTT.